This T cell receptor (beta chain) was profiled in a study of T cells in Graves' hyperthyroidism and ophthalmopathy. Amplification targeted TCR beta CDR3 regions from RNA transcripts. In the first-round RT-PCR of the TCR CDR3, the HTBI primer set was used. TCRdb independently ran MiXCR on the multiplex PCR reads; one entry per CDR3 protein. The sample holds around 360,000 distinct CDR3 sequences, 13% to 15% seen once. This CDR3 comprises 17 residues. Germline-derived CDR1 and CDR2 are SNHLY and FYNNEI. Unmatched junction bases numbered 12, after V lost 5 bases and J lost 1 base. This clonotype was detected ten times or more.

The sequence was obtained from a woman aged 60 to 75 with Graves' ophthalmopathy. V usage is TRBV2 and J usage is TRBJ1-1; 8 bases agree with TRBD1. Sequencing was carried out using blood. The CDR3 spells CASSHNDRGQWNTEAFF. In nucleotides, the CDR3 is TGTGCCAGCAGTCATAATGACAGGGGACAGTGGAACACTGAAGCTTTCTTT.